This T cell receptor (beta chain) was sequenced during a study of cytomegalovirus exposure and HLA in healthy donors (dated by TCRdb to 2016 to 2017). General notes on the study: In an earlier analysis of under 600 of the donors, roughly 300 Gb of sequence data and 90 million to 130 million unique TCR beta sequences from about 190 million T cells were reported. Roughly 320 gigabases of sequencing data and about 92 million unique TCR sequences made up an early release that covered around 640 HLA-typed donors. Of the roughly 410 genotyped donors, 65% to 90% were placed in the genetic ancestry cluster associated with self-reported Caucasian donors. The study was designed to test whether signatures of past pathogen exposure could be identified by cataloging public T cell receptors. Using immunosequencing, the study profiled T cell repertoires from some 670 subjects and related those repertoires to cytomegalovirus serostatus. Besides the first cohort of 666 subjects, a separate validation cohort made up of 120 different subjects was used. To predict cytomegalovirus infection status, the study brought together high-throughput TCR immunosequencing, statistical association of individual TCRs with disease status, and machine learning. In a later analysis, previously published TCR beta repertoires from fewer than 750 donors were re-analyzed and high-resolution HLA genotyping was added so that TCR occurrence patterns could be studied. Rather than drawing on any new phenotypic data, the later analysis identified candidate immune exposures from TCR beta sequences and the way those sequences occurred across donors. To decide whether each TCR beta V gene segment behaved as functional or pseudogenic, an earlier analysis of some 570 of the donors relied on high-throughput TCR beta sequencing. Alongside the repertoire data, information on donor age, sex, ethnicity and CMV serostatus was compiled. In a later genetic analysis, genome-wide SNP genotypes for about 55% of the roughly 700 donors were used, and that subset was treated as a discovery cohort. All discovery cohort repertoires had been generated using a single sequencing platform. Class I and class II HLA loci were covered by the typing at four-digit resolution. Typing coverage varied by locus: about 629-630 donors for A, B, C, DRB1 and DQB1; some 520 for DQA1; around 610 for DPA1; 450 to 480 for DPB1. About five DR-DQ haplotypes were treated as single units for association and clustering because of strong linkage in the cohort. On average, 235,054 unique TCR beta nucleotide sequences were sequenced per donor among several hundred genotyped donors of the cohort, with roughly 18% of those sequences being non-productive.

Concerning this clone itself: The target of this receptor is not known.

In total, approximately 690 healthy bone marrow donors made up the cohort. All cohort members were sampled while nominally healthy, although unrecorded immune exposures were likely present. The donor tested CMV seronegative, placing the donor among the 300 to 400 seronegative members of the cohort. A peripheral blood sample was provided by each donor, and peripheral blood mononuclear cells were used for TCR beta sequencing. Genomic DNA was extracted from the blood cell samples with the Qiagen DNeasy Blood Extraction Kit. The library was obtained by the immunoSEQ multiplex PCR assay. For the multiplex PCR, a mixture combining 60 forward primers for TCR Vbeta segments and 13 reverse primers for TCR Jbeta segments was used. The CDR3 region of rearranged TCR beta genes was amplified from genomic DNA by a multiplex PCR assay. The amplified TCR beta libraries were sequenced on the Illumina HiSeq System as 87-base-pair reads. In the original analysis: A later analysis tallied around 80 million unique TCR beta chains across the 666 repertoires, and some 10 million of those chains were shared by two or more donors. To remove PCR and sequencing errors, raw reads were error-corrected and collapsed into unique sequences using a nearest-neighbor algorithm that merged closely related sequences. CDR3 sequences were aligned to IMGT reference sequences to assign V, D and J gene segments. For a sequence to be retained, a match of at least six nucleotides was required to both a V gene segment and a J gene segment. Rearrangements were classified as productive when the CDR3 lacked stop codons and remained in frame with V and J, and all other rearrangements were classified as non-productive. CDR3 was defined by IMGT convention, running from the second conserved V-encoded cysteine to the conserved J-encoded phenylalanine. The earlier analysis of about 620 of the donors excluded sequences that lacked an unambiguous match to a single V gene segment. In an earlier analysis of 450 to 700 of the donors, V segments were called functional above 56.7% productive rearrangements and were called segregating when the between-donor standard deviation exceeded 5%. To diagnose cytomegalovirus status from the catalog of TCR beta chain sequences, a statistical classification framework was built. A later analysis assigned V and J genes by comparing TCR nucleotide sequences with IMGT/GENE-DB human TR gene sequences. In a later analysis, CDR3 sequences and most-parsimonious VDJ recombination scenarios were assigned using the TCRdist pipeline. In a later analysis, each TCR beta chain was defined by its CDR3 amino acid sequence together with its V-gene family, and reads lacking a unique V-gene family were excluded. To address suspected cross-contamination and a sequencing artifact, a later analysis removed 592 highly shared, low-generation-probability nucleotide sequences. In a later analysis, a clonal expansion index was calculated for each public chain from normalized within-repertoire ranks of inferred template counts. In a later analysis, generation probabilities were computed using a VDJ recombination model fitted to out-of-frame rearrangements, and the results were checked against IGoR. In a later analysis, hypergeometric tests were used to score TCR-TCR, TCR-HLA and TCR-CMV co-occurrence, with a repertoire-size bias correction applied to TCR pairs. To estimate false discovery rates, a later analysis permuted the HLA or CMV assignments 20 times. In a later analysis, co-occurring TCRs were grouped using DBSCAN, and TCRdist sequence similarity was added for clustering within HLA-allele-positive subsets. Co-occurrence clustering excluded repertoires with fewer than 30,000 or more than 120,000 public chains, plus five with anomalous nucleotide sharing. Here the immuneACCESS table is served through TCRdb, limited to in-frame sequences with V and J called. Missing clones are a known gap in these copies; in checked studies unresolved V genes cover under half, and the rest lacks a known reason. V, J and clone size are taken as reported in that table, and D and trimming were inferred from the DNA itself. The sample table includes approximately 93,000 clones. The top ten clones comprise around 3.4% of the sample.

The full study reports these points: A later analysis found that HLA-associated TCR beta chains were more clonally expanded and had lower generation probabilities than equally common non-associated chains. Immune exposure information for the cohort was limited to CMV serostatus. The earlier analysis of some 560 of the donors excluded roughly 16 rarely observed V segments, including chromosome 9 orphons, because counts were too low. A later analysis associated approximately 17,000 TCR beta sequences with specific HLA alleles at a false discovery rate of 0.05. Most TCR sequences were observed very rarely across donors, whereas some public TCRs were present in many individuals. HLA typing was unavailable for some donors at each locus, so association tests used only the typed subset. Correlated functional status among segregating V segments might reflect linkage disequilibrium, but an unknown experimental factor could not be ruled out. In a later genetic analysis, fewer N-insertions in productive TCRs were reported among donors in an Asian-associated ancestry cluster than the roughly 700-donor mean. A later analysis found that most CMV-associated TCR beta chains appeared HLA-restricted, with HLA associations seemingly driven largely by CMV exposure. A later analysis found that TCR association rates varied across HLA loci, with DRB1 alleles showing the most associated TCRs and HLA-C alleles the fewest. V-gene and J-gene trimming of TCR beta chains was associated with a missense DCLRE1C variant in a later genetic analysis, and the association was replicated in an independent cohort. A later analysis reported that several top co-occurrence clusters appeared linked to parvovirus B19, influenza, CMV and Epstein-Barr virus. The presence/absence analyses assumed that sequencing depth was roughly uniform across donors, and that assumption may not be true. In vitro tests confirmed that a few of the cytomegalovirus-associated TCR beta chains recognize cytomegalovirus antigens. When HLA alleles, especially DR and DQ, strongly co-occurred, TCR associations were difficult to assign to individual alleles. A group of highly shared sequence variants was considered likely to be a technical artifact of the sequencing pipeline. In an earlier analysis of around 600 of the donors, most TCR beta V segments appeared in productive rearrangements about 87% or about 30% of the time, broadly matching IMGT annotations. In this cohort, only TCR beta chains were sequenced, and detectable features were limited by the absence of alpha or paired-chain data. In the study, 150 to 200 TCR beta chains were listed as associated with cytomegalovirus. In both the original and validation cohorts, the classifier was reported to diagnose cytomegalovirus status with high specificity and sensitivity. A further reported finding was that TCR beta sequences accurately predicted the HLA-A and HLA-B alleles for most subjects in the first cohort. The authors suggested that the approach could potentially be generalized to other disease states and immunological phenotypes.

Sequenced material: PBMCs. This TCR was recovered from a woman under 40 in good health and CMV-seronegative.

In nucleotide form, the sequence is TGCAGCGTTGCGGGAGTTCTCAACACTGAAGCTTTCTTT. It encodes CSVAGVLNTEAFF. The chain was built from TRBV29-1 and TRBJ1-1; confidence is insufficient to name the D gene. V lost 4 bases and J lost 2 bases; the stretch between them is 11 bases long. From its cysteine to its phenylalanine, the CDR3 spans 13 amino acids. Only the CDR3 DNA is retained, 39 bases long and in frame from the first base. Taken from the germline V gene, the CDR1 and CDR2 loops are SQVTM and ANQGSEA.